A single sample gave rise to the 21 T cell receptor beta chains below, sequenced in a study of identical twins listed by TCRdb under 2016. The library came from 5' RACE. The instrument was an Illumina HiSeq 2000. TCRdb redid the processing of the public reads, applying fastp at Q25 and MiXCR, and retained in-frame beta chains. When rows share a CDR3 protein, they turn into one entry using the most common DNA and genes. For this sample the table gives 690,000 or so distinct CDR3 sequences, of which roughly 6.2% were detected only once. The top ten constitute 1.5% to 2% of the sample. Sample: naive T cells sorted from blood. The cell subset or site label of this sample denotes: cells isolated with a human naive T-cell isolation kit. All receptors derive from a man aged 18 to 35 in good health.

This clonotype has a count of ten or more. This sequence joins TRBV28 and TRBJ2-7; 12 nucleotides agree with TRBD2. Germline CDR1 and CDR2: MDHEN and SYDVKM. The CDR3 loop spans 15 amino acids. Trimming took 5 bases from V and 4 from J; bases not matched to a gene: 6. The CDR3 is CASSTLAGGPYEQYF. CDR3 in DNA: TGTGCCAGCAGTACCCTAGCGGGAGGGCCGTACGAGCAGTACTTC.

This clonotype was observed many times. V usage is TRBV24-1 and J usage is TRBJ2-2, with D perhaps matching TRBD1 (5 bases). CDR1 and CDR2 from the germline V gene are KGHDR and SFDVKD. There are 15 residues in the CDR3. Between the trimmed V and J ends, which lost 5 bases and 1 base, there was a span of 10 bases. This chain's CDR3 is CATSVAGLNTGELFF. In DNA form, the CDR3 reads TGTGCCACCAGTGTAGCAGGGCTGAACACCGGGGAGCTGTTTTTT.

This clonotype was seen more than once but under ten times. This rearrangement joins TRBV12-3 or TRBV12-4 to TRBJ2-2, with TRBD2 matching 7 bases. Losses at the gene ends were 6 bases for V and 4 bases for J; bases not matched to a gene: 5. This CDR3 comprises 14 residues. The CDR3 sequence is CASRLGGGTGELFF. CDR3 DNA: TGTGCCAGCAGGCTGGGGGGGGGCACCGGGGAGCTGTTTTTT.

The DNA of the CDR3 is TGCGCCAGCAGCAACCCGGGACAGGGAGGCGAAAAACTGTTTTTT. It yields the protein CASSNPGQGGEKLFF. The chain recombines TRBV5-1 with TRBJ1-4, with 9 bases identical to TRBD1. Germline V lookup: CDR1 SGHRS, CDR2 YFSETQ. The CDR3 sequence is 15 residues long. After removal of 4 bases from V and 8 bases from J, the junction contained 9 bases not matched to a gene. Looking up the rest from reference TRBV5-1 and TRBJ1-4 gives the full variable domain: KAGVTQTPRYLIKTRGQQVTLSCSPISGHRSVSWYQQTPGQGLQFLFEYFSETQRNKGNFPGRFSGRQFSNSRSEMNVSTLELGDSALYLCASSNPGQGGEKLFFGSGTQLSVL.

The rearrangement uses TRBV6-1 and TRBJ2-7; unclear D gene. CDR1 is MNHNS, CDR2 SASEGT, per germline. Trimming left V 8 bases short and J 3 bases short, with 14 bases between. The CDR3 extends over 13 amino acids. For the CDR3, the DNA is TGTGCCAGCTCGGCGGCAGGCTACTACGAGCAGTACGTC. It yields the protein CASSAAGYYEQYV.

There are many counts of this clonotype. The genes are TRBV29-1 and TRBJ2-1; maybe TRBD1 (6 bases). This CDR3 is 14 amino acids long. Germline values: CDR1 SQVTM, CDR2 ANQGSEA. V was pared by 4 bases and J by 4 bases, with 14 bases between. This CDR3 reads CSVAGQTLYNEQFF. For the CDR3, the DNA is TGCAGCGTTGCCGGACAGACCCTTTACAATGAGCAGTTCTTC.

The CDR3 spells CASSSGTGRLLNYGYTF. DNA for the CDR3: TGTGCCAGCAGTTCGGGGACAGGGAGACTCCTCAACTATGGCTACACCTTC. The rearrangement links TRBV12-3 or TRBV12-4 to TRBJ1-2, with 9 bases identical to TRBD1. Trimming removed 4 bases from V and 2 bases from J; junction bases left unmatched: 11. The CDR3 length is 17 residues.

This sequence joins TRBV15 and TRBJ1-4; D is uncertain. Germline lookup yields CDR1 LNHNV and CDR2 YYDKDF (reference sequence). Deletions cut 1 base from V and 5 bases from J, with 11 bases between. The CDR3 spans 15 residues. CDR3 region: CATSRVTQKNEKLFF. Written as DNA, the CDR3 is TGTGCCACCAGCAGAGTAACACAGAAAAATGAAAAACTGTTTTTT.

This clonotype was picked up a small number of times. The CDR3 loop reads CSAPLRGPDYNEQFF. Written as DNA, the CDR3 is TGCAGCGCCCCCCTCCGGGGGCCCGATTACAATGAGCAGTTCTTC. V usage is TRBV29-1 and J usage is TRBJ2-1, with D possibly being TRBD1 or TRBD2 (6 bases each). Trimming took off 7 bases at V and 4 bases at J, with 20 bases between the two ends. CDR3 length: 15 amino acids. Germline values: CDR1 SQVTM, CDR2 ANQGSEA.

This clonotype was recorded at least ten times. The chain has TRBV24-1 and TRBJ2-7; D ambiguous. Trimming took off 9 bases at V and 4 bases at J, with 12 bases between the two ends. CDR1 and CDR2 from the germline V gene are KGHDR and SFDVKD. The CDR3 totals 12 residues. The CDR3 region is CATSKVPYEQYV. The CDR3 coding sequence is TGTGCCACCTCCAAGGTTCCTTACGAGCAGTACGTC.

This clonotype has at least ten counts. The rearrangement uses TRBV20-1 and TRBJ2-3; TRBD2 agrees at 11 bases. The germline V gene has CDR1 DFQATT and CDR2 SNEGSKA (reference sequence). There are 16 residues in the CDR3. Trimming cost V 0 bases and J 4 bases; bases outside gene matches: 6. The CDR3 loop reads CSAREHSSGRADTQYF. The CDR3 region has the DNA TGCAGTGCTAGAGAACACAGTAGCGGGAGGGCAGATACGCAGTATTTT.

This clonotype was counted at least ten times. The chain uses TRBV7-9 and TRBJ2-1, with 9 bases matching TRBD2. Trimming at V came to 4 bases and at J to 4 bases, leaving 5 bases not matched to a gene. Per the germline V gene, CDR1 is SEHNR and CDR2 is FQNEAQ (reference sequence). The CDR3 contains 15 residues. CDR3 bases: TGTGCCAGCAGCTGGGGGACTAGCAGGTACAATGAGCAGTTCTTC. It is translated as CASSWGTSRYNEQFF.

The V gene is TRBV4-1, the J gene TRBJ2-1; 12 bases fit TRBD2. Germline assignment: CDR1 MGHRA and CDR2 YSYEKL. After removal of 2 bases from V and 9 bases from J, the junction contained 2 bases not matched to a gene. The CDR3 has 14 residues. The CDR3 DNA is TGCGCCAGCAGCCAACCGGGACTAGCGGGTGAGCAGTTCTTC. The encoded protein is CASSQPGLAGEQFF.

This clonotype appeared once. It may be a read error: a sequence one base away is much more abundant. This CDR3 fails to terminate in the conserved phenylalanine or tryptophan, so it likely reflects a read error. This sequence joins TRBV6-5 and TRBJ2-7; 7 bases line up with TRBD1. The CDR3 runs 16 residues. V was clipped by 2 bases and J by 0 bases; unmatched bases: 7. Looked up from germline, CDR1 is MNHEY and CDR2 is SVGAGI. CDR3 region: CASSYGLWDSSYEQYY. CDR3 bases: TGTGCCAGCAGTTACGGGCTATGGGACAGCTCCTACGAGCAGTACTAC.

This clonotype was seen repeatedly, ten times or more. J is TRBJ1-2 and V is TRBV12-3 or TRBV12-4; no reliable D call. The V end was cut by 6 bases, the J end by 1 base, with 15 bases between. The CDR3 spans 15 residues. The CDR3 region is CASSRLARGNYGYTF. Here the CDR3 DNA reads TGTGCCAGCAGCCGCCTGGCGCGTGGTAACTATGGCTACACCTTC.

This clonotype was counted between two and nine times. The chain uses TRBV5-1 and TRBJ2-2, with D perhaps matching TRBD1 or TRBD2 (5 bases each). V lost 2 bases to trimming and J lost 6 bases, with 14 bases between them. CDR3 length: 15 residues. Looked up from germline, CDR1 is SGHRS and CDR2 is YFSETQ. The CDR3 loop reads CASSFGDTGSGELFF. DNA for the CDR3: TGCGCCAGCAGCTTCGGGGATACAGGATCCGGGGAGCTGTTTTTT.

This clonotype has a count of ten or more. The chain uses TRBV29-1 and TRBJ2-1; the match to TRBD2 covers 8 bases. Per germline, CDR1 SQVTM and CDR2 ANQGSEA. Trimming cost V 6 bases and J 5 bases; bases outside gene matches: 3. The CDR3 consists of 12 residues. The CDR3 protein is CSVAGGNNEQFF. The CDR3 DNA sequence: TGCAGCGTGGCGGGAGGTAACAATGAGCAGTTCTTC.

The sample holds a few counts of this clonotype. This chain uses TRBV19 with TRBJ1-5; D is undetermined. CDR3 length: 12 amino acids. The V end lost 3 bases, the J end lost 5 bases, and 5 bases lay between the germline ends. Per the germline V gene, CDR1 is LNHDA and CDR2 is SQIVND (reference sequence). The CDR3 DNA sequence: TGTGCCAGTAGTATCAACTATCAGCCCCAGCATTTT. Translation: CASSINYQPQHF.

This clonotype occurred many times. The V and J genes are TRBV4-2 and TRBJ2-7, with TRBD2 identical over 8 bases. Germline trimming cut 4 bases from V and 1 base from J; bases unmatched to any gene: 12. The germline V gene has CDR1 LGHNA and CDR2 YNFKEQ. CDR3 size: 17 residues. The CDR3 DNA follows: TGTGCCAGCAGCCTAGCGGGGATTTTGGCTAGTTCCTACGAGCAGTACGTC. It is translated as CASSLAGILASSYEQYV.

This clonotype was seen only a few times. V and J are TRBV11-1 and TRBJ2-5; D tentatively fits TRBD1 or TRBD2 (6 bases each). Trimming removed 3 bases from V and 1 base from J, with 21 bases in between. The CDR3 is 18 amino acids. The V gene's germline CDR1 is SGHAT and CDR2 FQDESV (reference sequence). CDR3 region: CASSFSLRGRSRQETQYF. The CDR3 DNA reads TGTGCCAGCAGCTTCTCCCTTAGGGGGAGGTCCCGCCAAGAGACCCAGTACTTC.

This clonotype was seen at least ten times. The chain carries TRBV9 and TRBJ2-1, with 7 bases that match TRBD2. Germline V CDR1 and CDR2: SGDLS, YYNGEE. V was pared by 2 bases and J by 9 bases, with 11 bases of the junction left unmatched. The CDR3 is 15 residues long. The CDR3 loop reads CASSVTGLLHGEQFF. In DNA, the CDR3 is TGTGCCAGCAGCGTTACGGGACTATTACATGGTGAGCAGTTCTTC.